This T cell receptor beta chain was found in a study of blood T cell repertoires in COVID-19. Study background: COVID-19 samples, acute and convalescent, were from the United States, Italy and Spain. PBMCs, B-cell-depleted T cells, or T cells were the source of the cDNA or gDNA that made up the material.

As handled by the study authors: The authors estimated nucleated cell counts from reference gene primer amplification. Using immunoSEQ multiplex PCR, the repertoire was profiled, and TCRdb retains in-frame clones only, with some absent. The V and J calls and clone size were taken over from that table, and D and trimming were inferred from the DNA. Seen here are about 86,000 clones, around four fifths observed once, and the top ten hold 3% to 4%. Trimming pared 2 bases from V and 4 bases from J, leaving 12 bases between. The CDR3 sequence is 15 residues long. CDR1 SGHTS and CDR2 YDEGEE come from the germline V gene.

The gene calls are TRBV5-8 and TRBJ2-2; maybe TRBD1 (5 bases). This receptor was obtained from a man between 45 and 60 years old with acute or convalescent COVID-19. The specimen sequenced was peripheral blood. CDR3 residues: CASSFPDKFTGELFF. The CDR3 DNA sequence: TGTGCCAGCAGCTTTCCGGACAAGTTCACCGGGGAGCTGTTTTTT. Combining the CDR3 with reference TRBV5-8 and TRBJ2-2 gives the whole variable domain EAGVTQSPTHLIKTRGQQATLRCSPISGHTSVYWYQQALGLGLQFLLWYDEGEERNRGNFPPRFSGRQFPNYSSELNVNALELEDSALYLCASSFPDKFTGELFFGEGSRLTVL.